The T cell receptor (beta chain) described here comes from a study of blood T cell repertoires in COVID-19. The overall study: COVID-19 samples collected from the United States, Italy and Spain covered acute and convalescent phases. Sources were T cells, B-cell-depleted T cells, or PBMCs; the material itself was cDNA or gDNA.

The length of the CDR3 is 16 residues. The V gene end was trimmed by 1 base and the J gene end by 4 bases; junction bases not matched to a gene: 7. The germline V gene has CDR1 GTSNPN and CDR2 SVGIG (reference sequence). Repertoires were generated with immunoSEQ multiplex PCR, while TCRdb's copy carries only in-frame clones and drops some. The sample shows approximately 150,000 clones, 75% to 90% of them seen only once. The sample was peripheral blood. The J gene is TRBJ2-7, the V gene TRBV30; 13 bases match TRBD2. This clonotype originated in a man at least 80 years old with acute or convalescent COVID-19. CDR3 nucleotides: TGTGCCTGGAGTGCCTCCGGGACTAGCGGGAAATACGAGCAGTACTTC. The encoded protein is CAWSASGTSGKYEQYF.